This T cell receptor (beta chain) was identified during a study of cytomegalovirus exposure and HLA in healthy donors. The overall study: Some 90 million unique TCRs from HLA-typed donors were held in an early data release.

60 Vbeta and 13 Jbeta primers were used in PCR. Assay used: immunoSEQ multiplex PCR; TCRdb lists only in-frame clones, some missing. The sample consists of 180,000 or so clones, 60% to 80% of them appearing once. Per germline, CDR1 MNHEY and CDR2 SMNVEV (reference sequence). V lost 4 bases and J 12 bases, leaving 15 bases between the germline ends. The CDR3 is 13 amino acids. As to this clone: Its antigen remains unknown.

Study-level results: The classifier, whose performance was assessed in both the original and validation cohorts, reportedly diagnosed cytomegalovirus status with high specificity and sensitivity. Listed as cytomegalovirus-associated were 150 or so TCR beta chains. In a later analysis, a genetic analysis reported fewer productive-TCR N-insertions in an Asian-associated ancestry cluster than the cohort average.

Material for sequencing was PBMCs. The sequence was obtained from a man aged 50 to 60 in good health and CMV-seropositive. V is TRBV27 and J is TRBJ1-4; D unresolved. The CDR3 sequence: CASSSNTGSELFF. The CDR3 DNA reads as TGTGCCAGCAGTTCCAATACCGGGTCGGAACTGTTTTTT.